This T cell receptor (beta chain) was found in a study of blood T cell repertoires in COVID-19. Background on the study: The United States, Italy and Spain provided the acute and convalescent COVID-19 samples. T cells, B-cell-depleted T cells, or PBMCs supplied cDNA or gDNA.

V lost 2 bases, J lost 0 bases, and 10 bases stayed unmatched. The CDR3 is made up of 19 amino acids. Germline-derived CDR1 and CDR2 are SGHKS and YYEKEE (reference sequence). Study processing details: Amplification with reference gene primers provided the estimates of nucleated cell counts. Some clones are missing from TCRdb's copy, which holds only in-frame ones; the method was immunoSEQ multiplex PCR. The V and J calls and the clone size are those of that table, but D and trimming were determined from the DNA. The sample yields around 250,000 clones, about four fifths seen once. The chain employs TRBV5-5 and TRBJ1-6; TRBD1 matches at 8 bases. The clonotype was recovered from a young man who had recovered from COVID-19. The specimen sequenced was peripheral blood. The CDR3 protein is CASSLDRTGFNSYNSPLHF. In DNA form, the CDR3 reads TGTGCCAGCAGCTTAGACCGGACAGGGTTCAACTCCTATAATTCACCCCTCCACTTT. The full variable domain, with the rest looked up from reference TRBV5-5 and TRBJ1-6, is DAGVTQSPTHLIKTRGQQVTLRCSPISGHKSVSWYQQVLGQGPQFIFQYYEKEERGRGNFPDRFSARQFPNYSSELNVNALLLGDSALYLCASSLDRTGFNSYNSPLHFGNGTRLTVT.